This TCR beta chain was identified in a study of shared clonotypes between healthy human individuals. The V end was cut by 0 bases, the J end by 0 bases, with 9 bases between. Looked up from germline, CDR1 is SGHKS and CDR2 is YYEKEE (reference sequence). CDR3 length: 15 amino acids. The sorted-subset replicate PCRs were given around 200 ng DNA, which is around 29,000 T cell genomes. Here immunoSEQ multiplex PCR was the method, and the copy in TCRdb shows in-frame clones only, minus some. The sample lists around 2.3 million clones; around 95% were seen once. V and J are TRBV5-5 and TRBJ1-1, with D tentatively TRBD1 (6 bases). The sequence derives from a man between 18 and 29 years old in good health. Sample: naive CD4+ T cells sorted from blood. Subset given: CD45RA+ positively selected. This CDR3 reads CASSLVEGVNTEAFF. The CDR3 nucleotides read TGTGCCAGCAGCTTGGTAGAGGGGGTGAACACTGAAGCTTTCTTT.